The TCR beta chain under discussion was sequenced for a study of human T cells and chemical hapten exposure (dated by TCRdb to the early 2020s). Study-level background: For sensitization, 2% DPC in acetone was applied to a roughly 2 cm by roughly 2 cm area of upper inner arm skin. Weekly therapeutic DPC doses were additionally applied to the scalp of patients throughout the roughly 23-week study period. Patch testing was performed on the upper back with Finn chambers containing 0.01% DPC, and the patch tests were scored after 6 days according to International Contact Dermatitis Research Group standards. The patient cohort, mostly female, included alopecia areata with under or over 50% scalp involvement, alopecia totalis and alopecia universalis. Libraries were pooled for sequencing, and per-sample TCR yields varied mainly because of small differences in library volumes within the pool. This study followed changes in the peripheral blood TCR repertoire in vivo during primary and secondary sensitization of alopecia patients to the hapten diphenylcyclopropenone (DPC). Blood was sampled from patients pre-sensitization (week 0) and at 2, 6 and about 24 weeks after DPC sensitization. About 30 alopecia patients provided blood for TCR sequencing at one to four time points (pre-sensitization, 2, 6 and 24 weeks).

This clonotype was counted at least ten times. What antigen it recognizes has not been identified. Per-nucleotide qualities are absent, and no much larger clonotype sits a single base away. Library construction relied on RACE. Sequencing was carried out with a NextSeq 500. During library preparation, unique molecular identifiers were attached to individual cDNA molecules so that TCRs could be counted quantitatively and reproducibly. For every blood RNA sample, sequencing covered both the TCR alpha and TCR beta chains. The paper's processing steps were these. The median number of TCRs per sample was around 96,000, ranging from 23,224 to 690,600. V, J and CDR3 annotation of the TCR reads was performed with the Decombinator software suite. Every sample was subsampled to the same number of TCRs (28,000) for the PS versus PT1 abundance plots. TCRs were defined as expanded if absent before sensitization and observed at least eight times at the 2-week time point. TCRdb reran the public reads through fastp at Q25 and MiXCR, keeping productive beta chains. Rows merge per CDR3 protein into single entries with the most common DNA and genes. These V and J calls originate from TCRdb's pipeline instead of the authors' own analysis. In all, the sample holds roughly 380,000 distinct CDR3 sequences, and about 5.1% of those were seen once. 2.5% to 3% of the sample is taken by the ten largest.

Overall study outcomes, separate from this receptor: Alopecia, a presumed autoimmune disease, was present in all patients, so the immune response of the patients might differ from that of healthy individuals. After repeated subsampling, the strength of the expansion versus patch-test correlation and the threshold at which it became significant changed. Compared with pre-sensitization or healthy control sets, expanded TCRs formed significantly more large CDR3 similarity clusters, which is consistent with antigen-driven responses. The number of PT1 expanded TCRs positively correlated with patch test score, significant at thresholds 8, 16 and 32 but not 4. The number of TCRs above 1 in 1000 frequency did not change with DPC sensitization; there was no evidence of global repertoire structure alterations.

The CDR3 has 16 amino acids, counting the end cysteine and phenylalanine. The kept DNA is CDR3 alone, 48 bases in frame from the first base. Based on the germline V gene, the CDR1 and CDR2 sequences are SGHVS and FNYEAQ. V is clipped by 2 bases and J by 2 bases, and the sequence between their germline boundaries is 15 bases long. Reading the label with the study, this specimen's time point is: pre-sensitization, week 0. What this sample's treatment or condition label stands for: therapeutic diphenylcyclopropenone sensitization with weekly scalp DPC. At each patch-test visit, blood was drawn before the patch test was applied. Patients were eligible if aged 18 to 70, diagnosed with alopecia and judged suitable for DPC therapy, and pregnant patients were excluded. Total RNA was extracted from unfractionated whole blood collected in Tempus Blood RNA tubes.

This TCR was sampled from a woman between 50 and 59 years old with alopecia areata. Some clones in this sample may be carry-over from other donors' samples. Material: whole blood, obtained in connection with sensitization to the hapten diphenylcyclopropenone (DPC). This chain joins TRBV7-6 to TRBJ2-5, and TRBD1 may be the D gene, going by 6 matching bases. The DNA sequence is as follows: TGTGCCAGCAGCTTAAGTTCAGGGGACCCACAAGAGACCCAGTACTTC. Its product reads: CASSLSSGDPQETQYF.